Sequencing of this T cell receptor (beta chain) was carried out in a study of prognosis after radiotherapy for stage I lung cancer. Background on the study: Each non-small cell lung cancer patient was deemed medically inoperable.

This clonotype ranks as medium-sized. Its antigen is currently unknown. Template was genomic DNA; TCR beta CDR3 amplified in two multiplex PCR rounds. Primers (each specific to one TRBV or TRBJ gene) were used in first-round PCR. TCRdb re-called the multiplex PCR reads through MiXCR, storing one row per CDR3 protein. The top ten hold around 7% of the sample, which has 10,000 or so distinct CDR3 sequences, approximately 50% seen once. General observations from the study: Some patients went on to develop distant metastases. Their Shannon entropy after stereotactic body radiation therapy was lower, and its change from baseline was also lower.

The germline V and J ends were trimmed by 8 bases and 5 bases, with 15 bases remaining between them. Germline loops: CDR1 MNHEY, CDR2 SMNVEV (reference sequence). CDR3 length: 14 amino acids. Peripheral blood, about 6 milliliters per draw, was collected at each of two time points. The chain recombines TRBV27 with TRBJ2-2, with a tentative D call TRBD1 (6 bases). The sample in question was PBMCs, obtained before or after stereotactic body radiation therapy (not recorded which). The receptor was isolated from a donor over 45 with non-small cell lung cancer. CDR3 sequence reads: CASRAGVFTGELFF. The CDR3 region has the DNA TGTGCCAGCCGGGCAGGGGTATTTACCGGGGAGCTGTTTTTT.